Listed below are T cell receptor beta chains from one sample, sequenced in a study of blood T cell repertoires in COVID-19. The table came from immunoSEQ multiplex PCR; TCRdb's copy has only in-frame clones and leaves some out. The sample comprises 330,000 or so clones, around 87% of which are singletons, and approximately 1.9% rests with the top ten. Sequencing input: PBMCs or T cells enriched from blood (not recorded which). The receptors were gathered from a man between 35 and 55 years old in a cohort exposed to, infected with or recovered from COVID-19 (not recorded which). Each CDR3 is given without its conserved first and last residue. The order of the fields is V gene, J gene, CDR3 protein.

V: TRBV6-6; J: TRBJ1-1; CDR3: ACYSGTGNTEAF
V: TRBV7-9; J: TRBJ1-5; CDR3: ASSAPAGGGNQPQH
V: TRBV12-5; J: TRBJ2-5; CDR3: ASGPFGSETQY
V: TRBV7-2; J: TRBJ2-5; CDR3: ASSLEGHLQETQY
V: TRBV7-2; J: TRBJ1-2; CDR3: ASSLAQHNYGYT
V: TRBV2; J: TRBJ2-1; CDR3: ASSGGTSGYNEQF
V: TRBV5-1; J: TRBJ2-1; CDR3: ASSLGGLGSNEQF
V: TRBV4-1; J: TRBJ2-3; CDR3: ASRFLAGRPTDTQY
V: TRBV14; J: TRBJ2-5; CDR3: ASSQESRPQETQY
V: TRBV2; J: TRBJ1-5; CDR3: ASSDGRGLYSNQPQH
V: TRBV5-1; J: TRBJ2-7; CDR3: ASSLGGRGPYEQY
V: TRBV7-9; J: TRBJ1-1; CDR3: ASSMDRWNTEAF
V: TRBV19; J: TRBJ1-1; CDR3: ASSVTGANTEAF
V: TRBV2; J: TRBJ2-1; CDR3: ASSERHTRFLYNEQF
V: TRBV5-6; J: TRBJ2-7; CDR3: ASSQDYSPEQY
V: TRBV2; J: TRBJ1-1; CDR3: ASSEGWAMEAF
V: TRBV10-1; J: TRBJ2-1; CDR3: ASSESLYNEQF
V: TRBV24-1; J: TRBJ2-6; CDR3: ATSVGSGANVLT
V: TRBV28; J: TRBJ2-3; CDR3: ASRAGTGGHTQY
V: TRBV7-8; J: TRBJ1-1; CDR3: ASSLWAGPNTEAF
V: TRBV25-1; J: TRBJ2-5; CDR3: ASSSFGAGAQY
V: TRBV18; J: TRBJ2-7; CDR3: ASSPPHMVYEQY
V: TRBV6-5; J: TRBJ2-1; CDR3: ASSPGLAGLGEQF
V: TRBV19; J: TRBJ1-2; CDR3: ASSATISNYGYT
V: TRBV7-9; J: TRBJ1-1; CDR3: ASRTGGGNTEAF
V: TRBV7-6; J: TRBJ2-7; CDR3: ASSPGGEQY
V: TRBV24-1; J: TRBJ2-7; CDR3: ATSDQDRGQY
V: TRBV12-3/TRBV12-4; J: TRBJ2-7; CDR3: ASSQPGEVKQY
V: TRBV27; J: TRBJ2-3; CDR3: ASSSPLWASGTDTQY
V: TRBV7-6; J: TRBJ2-3; CDR3: ASTREGRGWADTQY
V: TRBV19; J: TRBJ1-6; CDR3: ASSVTGGNSPLH
V: TRBV5-1; J: TRBJ2-2; CDR3: ASSLAGLRLGTGELF
V: TRBV30; J: TRBJ2-3; CDR3: AWLSRGSTDTQY
V: TRBV19; J: TRBJ1-4; CDR3: ASGRQGVYATNEKLF
V: TRBV6-5; J: TRBJ1-5; CDR3: ASRPTAEGGQPQH
V: TRBV3-1/TRBV3-2; J: TRBJ2-1; CDR3: ASRDMTGEQF
V: TRBV4-1; J: TRBJ2-5; CDR3: ASSWGRVQETQY
V: TRBV2; J: TRBJ1-5; CDR3: ASSLGDRLNQPQH
V: TRBV29-1; J: TRBJ2-7; CDR3: SVAGPGLSGEQY
V: TRBV7-2; J: TRBJ2-5; CDR3: ASSRGGSGETQY
V: TRBV27; J: TRBJ1-6; CDR3: ASRPDRAHSYNSPLH
V: TRBV7-7; J: TRBJ2-2; CDR3: ASSSTSGPTGELF
V: TRBV7-2; J: TRBJ2-7; CDR3: ASSLGTGLSYEQY
V: TRBV24-1; J: TRBJ2-3; CDR3: ATSDGREADTQY
V: TRBV29-1; J: TRBJ1-1; CDR3: SVAWTVNTEAF
V: TRBV11-2; J: TRBJ2-1; CDR3: ASSLTASYNEQF
V: TRBV7-3; J: TRBJ2-1; CDR3: ASSLGGGQNEQF
V: TRBV19; J: TRBJ1-2; CDR3: ASARGRSDGYT
V: TRBV7-3; J: TRBJ2-1; CDR3: ASSLGRLAGVDEQF
V: TRBV10-3; J: TRBJ1-1; CDR3: AIRTRGENTEAF
V: TRBV9; J: TRBJ1-6; CDR3: ASSDGQGPSSPLH